The rows below give T cell receptor beta chains drawn from one sample of a study of blood T cell repertoires in COVID-19. Repertoires were generated with immunoSEQ multiplex PCR, while TCRdb's copy carries only in-frame clones and drops some. The sample has around 170,000 clones; around 86% are singletons. What was sequenced was peripheral blood. The origin of the receptors is a man aged 55 to 70 with COVID-19, enrolled during active disease. The conserved cysteine and the conserved F or W are not part of the CDR3 here. The order of the fields is J gene, V gene, clone size, CDR3 protein. Size is omitted from some rows. Given values are once, few, many or a class for expanded clones.

j_gene: TRBJ1-1
v_gene: TRBV7-2
abundance: .
CDR3aa: ASRGQGMGTEAF

j_gene: TRBJ2-7
v_gene: TRBV2
abundance: few
CDR3aa: ASTKTGGGSYEQY

j_gene: TRBJ1-2
v_gene: TRBV28
abundance: .
CDR3aa: ASTWGLDGYT

j_gene: TRBJ2-4
v_gene: TRBV9
abundance: few
CDR3aa: ASSVGVPKNIQY

j_gene: TRBJ2-1
v_gene: TRBV18
abundance: .
CDR3aa: ASSLGLYNEQF

j_gene: TRBJ2-7
v_gene: TRBV7-2
abundance: .
CDR3aa: ASSLSGRQTYEQY

j_gene: TRBJ1-6
v_gene: TRBV28
abundance: .
CDR3aa: ASRPSGSSYNSPLH

j_gene: TRBJ2-3
v_gene: TRBV5-1
abundance: .
CDR3aa: ASFLAGHTDTQY

j_gene: TRBJ1-3
v_gene: TRBV7-9
abundance: .
CDR3aa: ASTPGILRQARGNTIY

j_gene: TRBJ1-2
v_gene: TRBV5-5
abundance: once
CDR3aa: ASSSSGFYGYT

j_gene: TRBJ2-3
v_gene: TRBV6-1
abundance: .
CDR3aa: ASGETQGVTDTQY

j_gene: TRBJ1-2
v_gene: TRBV29-1
abundance: .
CDR3aa: SVGAGAGYGYT

j_gene: TRBJ2-1
v_gene: TRBV7-3
abundance: .
CDR3aa: ASSAVAGERNEQF

j_gene: TRBJ1-2
v_gene: TRBV19
abundance: .
CDR3aa: ATSNRLQGDYGYT

j_gene: TRBJ2-3
v_gene: TRBV11-2
abundance: .
CDR3aa: ASSLDKVPSGSHTQY

j_gene: TRBJ1-1
v_gene: TRBV7-2
abundance: few
CDR3aa: ASSSEGQGAGVRAEAF

j_gene: TRBJ1-2
v_gene: TRBV7-2
abundance: .
CDR3aa: ASSLSSVYSTYGYT

j_gene: TRBJ2-3
v_gene: TRBV10-3
abundance: .
CDR3aa: ARGETSTDTQY

j_gene: TRBJ2-7
v_gene: TRBV4-3
abundance: once
CDR3aa: ASSQAGTSGPWPQY

j_gene: TRBJ1-1
v_gene: TRBV28
abundance: .
CDR3aa: ASSFGGRTEAF

j_gene: TRBJ1-1
v_gene: TRBV10-3
abundance: few
CDR3aa: AISERWTGPNTEAF

j_gene: TRBJ1-2
v_gene: TRBV28
abundance: .
CDR3aa: ASSPPPGQGDYGYT

j_gene: TRBJ2-1
v_gene: TRBV6-2/TRBV6-3
abundance: .
CDR3aa: ASSYGVGLARNEQF

j_gene: TRBJ2-1
v_gene: TRBV5-1
abundance: .
CDR3aa: ASMTSGSTYNEQF

j_gene: TRBJ2-2
v_gene: TRBV7-9
abundance: .
CDR3aa: ASSAGTGRTGELF

j_gene: TRBJ1-5
v_gene: TRBV19
abundance: .
CDR3aa: ASSIANRGNNQPQH

j_gene: TRBJ2-3
v_gene: TRBV24-1
abundance: .
CDR3aa: ATSPNPRAGGLTDTQY

j_gene: TRBJ1-4
v_gene: TRBV10-1
abundance: .
CDR3aa: ASSDRRAALNEKLF

j_gene: TRBJ2-1
v_gene: TRBV5-4
abundance: .
CDR3aa: ASSLAALAGVGEQF

j_gene: TRBJ2-1
v_gene: TRBV11-3
abundance: .
CDR3aa: ASSFSGQVMF

j_gene: TRBJ2-7
v_gene: TRBV6-6
abundance: .
CDR3aa: ASRPSTGSYEQY

j_gene: TRBJ2-5
v_gene: TRBV18
abundance: .
CDR3aa: ASSPLVAPGLAGEETQY

j_gene: TRBJ1-2
v_gene: TRBV4-3
abundance: .
CDR3aa: ASSQDTGVPRGYT

j_gene: TRBJ2-6
v_gene: TRBV7-2
abundance: .
CDR3aa: ASSPRSGANVLT

j_gene: TRBJ2-3
v_gene: TRBV4-2
abundance: .
CDR3aa: ASSQDLAGGDRLDTQY

j_gene: TRBJ2-7
v_gene: TRBV27
abundance: .
CDR3aa: ASSLSLGSNLHEQY

j_gene: TRBJ2-1
v_gene: TRBV12-5
abundance: .
CDR3aa: ASGLITGTGVNEQF

j_gene: TRBJ2-1
v_gene: TRBV9
abundance: .
CDR3aa: ASSGQTGLDNEQF

j_gene: TRBJ1-2
v_gene: TRBV7-2
abundance: .
CDR3aa: ASSLARLAPGHGYT

j_gene: TRBJ2-1
v_gene: TRBV11-2
abundance: .
CDR3aa: ASTQIAGSYNEQF

j_gene: TRBJ1-5
v_gene: TRBV12-3/TRBV12-4
abundance: .
CDR3aa: ASSLAWGQPQH

j_gene: TRBJ2-7
v_gene: TRBV7-8
abundance: once
CDR3aa: ASSFSRTGSYEQY

j_gene: TRBJ1-6
v_gene: TRBV11-3
abundance: .
CDR3aa: ASSTRDRVSPLH

j_gene: TRBJ2-7
v_gene: TRBV3-1/TRBV3-2
abundance: .
CDR3aa: ASSHTRAGGYEQY

j_gene: TRBJ2-7
v_gene: TRBV11-2
abundance: .
CDR3aa: ASSSTGGSYEQY

j_gene: TRBJ2-1
v_gene: TRBV20-1
abundance: once
CDR3aa: SARSGVEQF

j_gene: TRBJ2-5
v_gene: TRBV28
abundance: .
CDR3aa: ASSRPGTGDGSQY

j_gene: TRBJ1-2
v_gene: TRBV6-6
abundance: .
CDR3aa: ASSYPAAGDGYT

j_gene: TRBJ1-1
v_gene: TRBV2
abundance: .
CDR3aa: ASSNPGQGKAF